This T cell receptor beta chain was identified during a study of radiation and T cells in renal cell carcinoma. Clones were read by immunoSEQ multiplex PCR, and TCRdb kept only the in-frame ones, dropping some. Among 95,000 to 150,000 clones listed, approximately 82% were seen once. The time point: baseline pretreatment blood. Noted treatment: 15 Gy SBRT to primary tumor, nephrectomy 4 weeks later. After SBRT, blood was collected at 2 and 4 weeks, plus baseline. Trimming shortened V by 3 bases and J by 6 bases, and 18 bases separated the two germline ends. The CDR3 covers 15 residues. Per germline, CDR1 LGHNA and CDR2 YSLEER.

The origin of this receptor is a woman aged 55-69 years with renal cell carcinoma. Source: blood, taken from a patient whose treatment included radiotherapy and nephrectomy. The V gene is TRBV4-3, the J gene TRBJ2-7; perhaps D is TRBD1 or TRBD2 (5 bases each). The CDR3 nucleotides are TGCGCCAGCAGCCATGGGGCTGAGGGCCCGGGCGAGCAGTACTTC. Amino acid sequence: CASSHGAEGPGEQYF.